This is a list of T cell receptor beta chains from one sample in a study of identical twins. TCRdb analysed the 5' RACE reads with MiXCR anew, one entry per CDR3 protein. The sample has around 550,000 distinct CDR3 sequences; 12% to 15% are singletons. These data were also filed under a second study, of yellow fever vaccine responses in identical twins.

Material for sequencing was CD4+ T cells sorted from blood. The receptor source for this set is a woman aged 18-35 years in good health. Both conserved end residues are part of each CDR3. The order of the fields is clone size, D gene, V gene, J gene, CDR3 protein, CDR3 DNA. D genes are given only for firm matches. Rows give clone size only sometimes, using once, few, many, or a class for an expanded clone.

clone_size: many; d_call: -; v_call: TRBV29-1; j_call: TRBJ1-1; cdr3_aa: CSVVGQTNTEAFF; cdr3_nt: TGCAGCGTTGTAGGGCAAACCAACACTGAAGCTTTCTTT
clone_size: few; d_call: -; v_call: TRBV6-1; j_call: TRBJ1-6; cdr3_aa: CASSHRRGGNSPLHF; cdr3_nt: TGTGCCAGCAGCCACCGCAGGGGCGGGAATTCACCCCTCCACTTT
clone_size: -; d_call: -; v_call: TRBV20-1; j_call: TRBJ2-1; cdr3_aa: CSARDPREKWGLFF; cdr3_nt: TGCAGTGCTAGAGATCCCCGGGAGAAATGGGGTCTGTTCTTC
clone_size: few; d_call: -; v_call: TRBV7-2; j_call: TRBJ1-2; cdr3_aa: CASSPSGGTAYGYTF; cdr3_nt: TGTGCCAGCAGCCCTAGTGGAGGGACGGCCTATGGCTACACCTTC
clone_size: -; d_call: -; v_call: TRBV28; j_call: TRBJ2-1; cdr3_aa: CASSFKNKDEQFF; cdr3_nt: TGTGCCAGCAGTTTCAAGAATAAGGATGAGCAGTTCTTC
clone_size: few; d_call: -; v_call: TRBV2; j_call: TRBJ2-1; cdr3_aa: CASSGTFNEQFF; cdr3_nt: TGTGCCAGCAGCGGGACCTTTAATGAGCAGTTCTTC
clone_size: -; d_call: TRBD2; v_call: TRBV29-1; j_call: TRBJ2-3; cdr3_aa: CSVGTTGLQDTQYF; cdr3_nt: TGCAGCGTGGGAACGACGGGACTACAAGATACGCAGTATTTT
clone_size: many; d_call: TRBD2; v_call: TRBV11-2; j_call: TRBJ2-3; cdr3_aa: CATRLAPGTDTQYF; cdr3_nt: TGTGCCACTCGACTAGCGCCAGGCACAGATACGCAGTATTTT
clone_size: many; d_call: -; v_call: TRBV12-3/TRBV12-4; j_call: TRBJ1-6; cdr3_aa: CASSLSKGNSPLHF; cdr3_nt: TGTGCCAGCAGTTTGTCTAAGGGGAATTCACCCCTCCACTTT
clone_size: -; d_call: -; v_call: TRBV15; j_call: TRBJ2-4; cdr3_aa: CATSRVRSSPSQGNIQYF; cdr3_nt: TGTGCCACCAGCAGAGTTCGCAGTAGCCCTAGCCAAGGGAACATTCAGTACTTC
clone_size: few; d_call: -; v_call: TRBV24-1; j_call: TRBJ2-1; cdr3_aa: CATSVRVGEQFF; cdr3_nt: TGTGCCACCAGTGTGCGGGTCGGTGAGCAGTTCTTC
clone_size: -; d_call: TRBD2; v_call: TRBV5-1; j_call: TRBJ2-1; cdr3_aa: CASSLGFVAGGPAPYNEQFF; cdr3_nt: TGCGCCAGCAGCCTAGGCTTCGTAGCGGGGGGCCCCGCTCCCTACAATGAGCAGTTCTTC
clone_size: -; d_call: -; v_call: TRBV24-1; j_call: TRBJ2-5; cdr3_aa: CATSEKDGWYQETQYF; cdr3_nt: TGTGCCACCAGTGAGAAGGACGGTTGGTACCAAGAGACCCAGTACTTC
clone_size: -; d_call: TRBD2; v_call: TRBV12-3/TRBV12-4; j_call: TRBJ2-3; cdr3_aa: CASTQDHVLARTDTQYF; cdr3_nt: TGTGCCAGCACCCAAGACCATGTACTAGCGCGCACAGATACGCAGTATTTT
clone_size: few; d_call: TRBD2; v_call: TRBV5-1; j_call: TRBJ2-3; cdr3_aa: CASSFTSGMADTQYF; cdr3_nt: TGCGCCAGCAGCTTTACTAGCGGGATGGCAGATACGCAGTATTTT
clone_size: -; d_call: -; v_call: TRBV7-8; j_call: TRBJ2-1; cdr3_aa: CASSSPLSGVWANEQFF; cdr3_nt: TGTGCCAGCAGCTCGCCCTTATCAGGAGTTTGGGCTAATGAGCAGTTCTTC
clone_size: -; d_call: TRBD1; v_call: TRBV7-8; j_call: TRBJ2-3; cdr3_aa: CASSLRDRDSTDTQYF; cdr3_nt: TGTGCCAGCAGCTTGCGGGACAGGGACTCCACAGATACGCAGTATTTT
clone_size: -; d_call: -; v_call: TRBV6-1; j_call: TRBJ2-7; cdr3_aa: CASSASVSYEQYF; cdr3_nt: TGTGCCAGCAGTGCTAGCGTTTCCTACGAGCAGTACTTC
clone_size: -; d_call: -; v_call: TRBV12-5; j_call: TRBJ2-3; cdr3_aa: CASGRRGGSTDTQYF; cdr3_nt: TGTGCTAGTGGTCGACGAGGGGGGAGCACAGATACGCAGTATTTT
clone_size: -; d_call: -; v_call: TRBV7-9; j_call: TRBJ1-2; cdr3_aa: CASSFLGQSGGYTF; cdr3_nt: TGTGCCAGCAGCTTCCTAGGACAGTCCGGTGGCTACACCTTC
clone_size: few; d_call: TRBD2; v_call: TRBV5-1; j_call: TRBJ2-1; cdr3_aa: CASSWTSGFAYNEQFF; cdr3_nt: TGCGCCAGCAGCTGGACTAGCGGGTTCGCCTACAATGAGCAGTTCTTC
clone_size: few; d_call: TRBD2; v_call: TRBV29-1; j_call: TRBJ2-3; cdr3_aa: CSVEELANTQYF; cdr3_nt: TGCAGCGTTGAAGAACTAGCGAATACGCAGTATTTT
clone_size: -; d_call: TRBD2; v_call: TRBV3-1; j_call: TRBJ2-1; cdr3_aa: CASSLQAGGGQFF; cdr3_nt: TGTGCCAGCAGCCTCCAGGCGGGAGGCGGTCAGTTCTTC
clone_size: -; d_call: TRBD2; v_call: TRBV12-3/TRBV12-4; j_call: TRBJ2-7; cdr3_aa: CASSDRREGREQYF; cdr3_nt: TGTGCCAGCAGTGATAGGCGGGAGGGCCGAGAGCAGTACTTC
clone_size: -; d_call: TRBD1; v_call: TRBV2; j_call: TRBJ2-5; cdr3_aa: CASREDRVDETQYF; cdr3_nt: TGTGCCAGCAGGGAGGACAGGGTTGATGAGACCCAGTACTTC
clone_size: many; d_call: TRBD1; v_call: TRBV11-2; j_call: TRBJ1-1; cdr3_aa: CASSLGQGGEAFF; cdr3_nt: TGTGCCAGCAGCCTAGGACAGGGGGGTGAAGCTTTCTTT
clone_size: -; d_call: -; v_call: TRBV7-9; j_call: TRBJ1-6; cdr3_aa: CASSSLARSSLHF; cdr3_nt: TGTGCCAGCAGCTCGCTCGCCCGTAGTTCCCTCCACTTT
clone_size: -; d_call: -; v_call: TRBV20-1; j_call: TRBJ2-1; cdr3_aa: CCARDHPVRDNEQFF; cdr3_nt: TGCTGTGCTAGAGATCACCCAGTAAGAGACAATGAGCAGTTCTTC
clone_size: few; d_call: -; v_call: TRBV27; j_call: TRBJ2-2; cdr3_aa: CASSLAKQTGELFF; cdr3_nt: TGTGCCAGCAGTTTAGCAAAACAAACCGGGGAGCTGTTTTTT
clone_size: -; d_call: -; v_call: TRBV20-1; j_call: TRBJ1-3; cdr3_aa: CSASGRGGNTIYF; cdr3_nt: TGCAGTGCTAGCGGTAGGGGAGGAAACACCATATATTTT
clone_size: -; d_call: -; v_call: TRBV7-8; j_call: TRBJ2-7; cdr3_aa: CASSLTTLSPSYEQYF; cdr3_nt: TGTGCCAGCAGCCTAACAACCCTTAGCCCCTCCTACGAGCAGTACTTC
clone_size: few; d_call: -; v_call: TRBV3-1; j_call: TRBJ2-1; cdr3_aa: CASSQGSLLSEQFF; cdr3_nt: TGTGCCAGCAGCCAAGGGTCTCTCTTGTCTGAGCAGTTCTTC
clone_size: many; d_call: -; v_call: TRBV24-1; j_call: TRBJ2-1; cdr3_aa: CATSDHGLGGHNEQFF; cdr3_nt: TGTGCCACCAGTGACCACGGACTGGGGGGCCACAATGAGCAGTTCTTC
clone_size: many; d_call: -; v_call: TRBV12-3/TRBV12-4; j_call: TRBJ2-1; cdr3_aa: CASRPALYNEQFF; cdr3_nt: TGTGCCAGCAGGCCGGCTCTCTACAATGAGCAGTTCTTC
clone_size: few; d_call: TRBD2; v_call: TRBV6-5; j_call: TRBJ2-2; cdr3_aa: CASSYNPSGTGELFF; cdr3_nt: TGTGCCAGCAGCTACAACCCTAGCGGGACCGGGGAGCTGTTTTTT